This passage covers 15 T cell receptor beta chains from one sample sequenced in a study of brain T cells in children with intractable seizures. The protocol was immunoSEQ multiplex PCR, while the TCRdb copy is restricted to in-frame clones and leaves out a portion. Of 55,000 to 80,000 clones listed, 95% to 96% were seen once; the top ten hold roughly 0.38%. The sequenced sample was peripheral blood, obtained at surgery. The source of these receptors is a boy under two years old with focal cortical dysplasia and intractable seizures.

This sequence joins TRBV5-1 and TRBJ1-5, with D hard to call. The CDR3 runs 13 residues. Per the germline V gene, CDR1 is SGHRS and CDR2 is YFSETQ. Trimming left V 3 bases short and J 1 base short, with 5 bases between. CDR3 amino acids: CASSYGSNQPQHF. DNA for the CDR3: TGCGCCAGCAGCTATGGCAGCAATCAGCCCCAGCATTTT.

J is TRBJ2-4 and V is TRBV5-1; TRBD1 matches at 8 bases. Germline V gives CDR1 SGHRS, CDR2 YFSETQ. The CDR3 has 14 residues. J lost 11 bases, V lost 5 bases, and 12 bases had no gene match. CDR3 nucleotide sequence: TGCGCCAGCAGAAGACTTCACTCGACAGGGGTTCAGTACTTC. Translation gives CASRRLHSTGVQYF.

J is TRBJ1-3 and V is TRBV4-2; D call uncertain. The CDR3 has 14 residues. Germline CDR1 and CDR2: LGHNA and YNFKEQ. The germline V and J ends were trimmed by 3 bases and 6 bases, with 12 bases remaining between them. DNA for the CDR3: TGTGCCAGCAGCCAGCCCCTGGACTTAAACACCATATATTTT. It encodes CASSQPLDLNTIYF.

V is TRBV19 and J is TRBJ2-1; TRBD2 matches 12 bases. Germline V gene lookup returns CDR1 LNHDA and CDR2 SQIVND (reference sequence). This CDR3 has 15 amino acids. V trimming: 4 bases; J trimming: 7 bases; junction bases outside the gene matches: 5. CDR3: CASSRRTSGDNEQFF. CDR3 bases: TGTGCCAGTAGTAGAAGGACTAGCGGGGATAATGAGCAGTTCTTC.

V usage is TRBV7-9 and J usage is TRBJ2-2; D call uncertain. Germline V gives CDR1 SEHNR, CDR2 FQNEAQ (reference sequence). This CDR3 is 14 amino acids long. V gave up 0 bases and J gave up 5 bases, with 7 bases separating them. DNA for the CDR3: TGTGCCAGCAGCTTAGCGGGAAGGACCGGGGAGCTGTTTTTT. Translated, it gives CASSLAGRTGELFF.

The rearrangement uses TRBV28 and TRBJ2-7; no reliable D call. V was cut by 1 base and J by 3 bases, with 13 bases left in between. The V gene's germline CDR1 is MDHEN and CDR2 SYDVKM. The CDR3 consists of 15 residues. CDR3 DNA sequence: TGTGCCAGCAGTTTATTGGCTCGAAGTGGCTACGAGCAGTACTTC. Its translation is CASSLLARSGYEQYF.

This clone occurred once. The genes are TRBV5-1 and TRBJ2-1; TRBD2 aligns across 11 bases. The junction had 4 bases not matched to a gene; V was cut back by 1 base and J by 4 bases. CDR1 and CDR2 from the germline V gene are SGHRS and YFSETQ. The length of the CDR3 is 16 residues. This CDR3 reads CASSLTIAGGYNEQFF. CDR3 bases: TGCGCCAGCAGCTTGACGATAGCGGGGGGGTACAATGAGCAGTTCTTC.

The rearrangement joins TRBV23-1 to TRBJ1-1, with no clear D. TRBV23-1 is labeled an ORF, and its function is uncertain. There are 15 residues in the CDR3. V was trimmed by 4 bases and J by 1 base, leaving 13 bases between them. The CDR3 sequence: CASSPCSLGNTEAFF. As DNA, the CDR3 is TGCGCCAGCAGTCCGTGTTCGTTGGGGAACACTGAAGCTTTCTTT.

The chain is built from TRBV18 and TRBJ1-2; 9 nucleotides match TRBD1. The CDR3 extends over 16 amino acids. V shed 3 bases, J shed 7 bases, and the junction held 12 bases outside the gene matches. Germline V gene data show CDR1 as KGHSH and CDR2 as LQKENI. The DNA of the CDR3 is TGTGCCAGCTCACCTACTAGTTGGACAGGGGATAGTGGCTACACCTTC. It translates to CASSPTSWTGDSGYTF.

The rearrangement links TRBV5-6 to TRBJ2-3; TRBD2 aligns across 14 bases. This CDR3 has 17 residues. Germline V gene lookup returns CDR1 SGHDT and CDR2 YYEEEE. Unmatched junction bases numbered 8, after V lost 4 bases and J lost 4 bases. Here the CDR3 reads CASSLGTSGGWADTQYF. In DNA form, the CDR3 reads TGTGCCAGCAGCCTAGGGACTAGCGGGGGTTGGGCAGATACGCAGTATTTT.

The chain links TRBV7-6 to TRBJ1-3; 8 positions match TRBD1. V lost 1 base to trimming and J lost 2 bases; unmatched junction nucleotides: 4. The CDR3 spans 16 residues. Germline loops: CDR1 SGHVS, CDR2 FNYEAQ. In nucleotides, the CDR3 is TGTGCCAGCAGCTTAGGACAGGGGCAAACTGGAAACACCATATATTTT. Translating it yields CASSLGQGQTGNTIYF.

J is TRBJ1-5 and V is TRBV19; D unresolved. The V end lost 7 bases, the J end lost 3 bases, and 10 bases lay between the germline ends. CDR1 is LNHDA and CDR2 is SQIVND in the germline V gene (reference sequence). The CDR3 is made up of 13 amino acids. The CDR3 DNA reads as TGTGCCAGTAAAGGAGGGATCAATCAGCCCCAGCATTTT. Its protein is CASKGGINQPQHF.

The chain employs TRBV4-3 and TRBJ2-5; D is unclear. Trimming cost V 1 base and J 1 base, with 10 bases left between them. Germline V gene data show CDR1 as LGHNA and CDR2 as YSLEER. The CDR3 contains 15 residues. CDR3 in amino acids: CASSQGVGSQETQYF. In DNA form, the CDR3 reads TGCGCCAGCAGCCAAGGGGTTGGCAGCCAAGAGACCCAGTACTTC.

This rearrangement joins TRBV21-1 to TRBJ1-2. TRBV21-1 is a known pseudogene. The CDR3 is made up of 17 amino acids. CDR3 nucleotides: TGTGCCAGCAGCAAAAAAGCCCCCGGGGGATGGGGCTATGGCTACACCTTC. Protein sequence: CASSKKAPGGWGYGYTF.

V is TRBV11-2 and J is TRBJ2-1; D not resolved. This CDR3 has 11 residues. CDR1 and CDR2 (germline): SGHAT, FQNNGV. Trimming stripped 4 bases from V and 6 bases from J, with 4 bases between. CDR3 nucleotide sequence: TGTGCCAGCAGCTCCAGCAATGAGCAGTTCTTC. Amino acid sequence: CASSSSNEQFF. Together with reference TRBV11-2 and TRBJ2-1, the CDR3 gives the full variable domain: EAGVAQSPRYKIIEKRQSVAFWCNPISGHATLYWYQQILGQGPKLLIQFQNNGVVDDSQLPKDRFSAERLKGVDSTLKIQPAKLEDSAVYLCASSSSNEQFFGPGTRLTVL.